Shown below are 23 T cell receptor beta chains from a single sample sequenced in a study of blood T cells in healthy people across ages. Primers used in a second PCR of about 7 to 12 cycles were a sample-barcoded 5' primer and a J-beta primer mix. TCRdb re-analysed the 5' RACE reads in MiXCR, keeping a single row per CDR3 protein. The table lists about 1.6 million distinct CDR3 sequences, around 36% of them singletons. Sequences were obtained from blood. Receptors were obtained from a woman aged 25 to 39 in good health.

The chain combines TRBV20-1 with TRBJ2-3; D uncertain. This CDR3 region has 16 residues. Deletions cut 2 bases from V and 0 bases from J, with 15 bases between. Germline loops: CDR1 DFQATT, CDR2 SNEGSKA (reference sequence). The CDR3 sequence is CSARPPVWLSTDTQYF. CDR3 DNA sequence: TGCAGTGCTAGACCGCCCGTTTGGTTAAGCACAGATACGCAGTATTTT.

In this sample, this clonotype turned up many times. The chain has TRBV29-1 and TRBJ2-1; 7 positions match TRBD2. Germline trimming cut 1 base from V and 1 base from J; bases unmatched to any gene: 10. This CDR3 is built from 17 residues. Germline CDR1 is SQVTM and CDR2 is ANQGSEA. This CDR3 reads CSVEGGGGRRSYNEQFF. The CDR3 DNA reads as TGCAGCGTTGAAGGGGGAGGCGGGAGAAGGTCCTACAATGAGCAGTTCTTC.

The gene calls are TRBV15 and TRBJ2-7; D uncertain. Trimming removed 5 bases from V and 3 bases from J, with 14 bases in between. In germline, CDR1 is LNHNV, CDR2 YYDKDF (reference sequence). The CDR3 spans 14 residues. The CDR3 DNA sequence: TGTGCCACCAGCGTGGAACAAGGACGCTACGAGCAGTACTTC. This translates into CATSVEQGRYEQYF.

This chain joins TRBV10-2 and TRBJ1-5, with TRBD1 matching 8 bases. The V and J ends lost 3 bases and 1 base, in that order; junction bases with no gene match: 8. Germline-derived CDR1 and CDR2 are WSHSY and SAAADI. There are 17 residues in the CDR3. CDR3 region: CASSDNTGGRSNQPQHF. The DNA of the CDR3 is TGCGCCAGCAGTGACAACACAGGGGGTCGCAGCAATCAGCCCCAGCATTTT.

The chain has TRBV6-1 and TRBJ2-1; TRBD1 matches 7 bases. The CDR3 runs 14 residues. The V gene end was trimmed by 3 bases and the J gene end by 5 bases; junction bases not matched to a gene: 4. Germline CDR1 is MNHNS and CDR2 is SASEGT. CDR3 coding DNA: TGTGCCAGCAGTGACCATAGGGGGCACAATGAGCAGTTCTTC. Amino acids: CASSDHRGHNEQFF.

The chain is built from TRBV6-1 and TRBJ1-5; D is ambiguous. V lost 3 bases, J lost 1 base, and 10 bases lay in between. Looked up from germline, CDR1 is MNHNS and CDR2 is SASEGT. The CDR3 consists of 15 residues. The chain's CDR3 is CASSEVWGSNQPQHF. CDR3 sequence (DNA): TGTGCCAGCAGTGAGGTATGGGGAAGCAATCAGCCCCAGCATTTT.

This clonotype was seen only a few times. The chain carries TRBV28 and TRBJ1-4; D is uncertain. CDR3 size: 16 residues. Trimming took 0 bases from V and 5 from J, leaving 13 bases between them. The V gene's germline CDR1 is MDHEN and CDR2 SYDVKM. CDR3 DNA: TGTGCCAGCAGTTTATGGGGAGCGGGGAAAAATGAAAAACTGTTTTTT. Protein product: CASSLWGAGKNEKLFF.

This rearrangement joins TRBV9 to TRBJ2-5; D assignment may be TRBD1 or TRBD2 (5 bases each). CDR3 length: 14 residues. Germline-derived CDR1 and CDR2 are SGDLS and YYNGEE. The V and J ends lost 0 bases and 3 bases respectively, with 9 bases between them. The CDR3 DNA is TGTGCCAGCAGCGTAGGGGACGGAAAAGAGACCCAGTACTTC. Translated, it gives CASSVGDGKETQYF.

The chain has TRBV6-1 and TRBJ2-3; 9 bases match TRBD2. Trimming cost V 2 bases and J 6 bases; bases outside gene matches: 9. Germline V CDR1 and CDR2: MNHNS, SASEGT. The CDR3 runs 16 residues. CDR3 sequence reads: CASSERRGRALDTQYF. The CDR3 DNA reads as TGTGCCAGCAGTGAACGTCGCGGGAGGGCCCTGGATACGCAGTATTTT.

Details on this clonotype: No conserved phenylalanine or tryptophan is present at the end of the CDR3, so a read error is the likely explanation. The genes are TRBV20-1 and TRBJ2-5; D possibly corresponds to TRBD2 (7 bases). CDR3 length equals 14 residues. V was cut by 6 bases and J by 3 bases, with 17 bases left in between. From germline, CDR1 is DFQATT and CDR2 SNEGSKA (reference sequence). This chain's CDR3 is CSARFGGPKETQYV. CDR3 DNA sequence: TGCAGTGCCCGGTTCGGGGGGCCAAAAGAGACCCAGTACGTC.

This chain connects TRBV2 to TRBJ2-1; TRBD2 is a possible D gene (6 bases). This CDR3 has 16 residues. Trimming left V 5 bases short and J 6 bases short, with 20 bases between. CDR1 is SNHLY, CDR2 FYNNEI, per germline. The CDR3, as DNA: TGTGCCAGCAGTCTTGCCTACCGGGACTCCCCCAATGAGCAGTTCTTC. Encoded protein: CASSLAYRDSPNEQFF.

This clonotype came up a few times. The chain is built from TRBV20-1 and TRBJ2-7; D perhaps matches TRBD2 (6 bases). V lost 6 bases and J lost 0, with 18 bases in between. The CDR3 is 15 residues long. Germline V gene sequence: CDR1 DFQATT, CDR2 SNEGSKA (reference sequence). CDR3: CSANKGAGSSYEQYF. CDR3 DNA sequence: TGCAGTGCAAACAAAGGGGCGGGGAGCTCCTACGAGCAGTACTTC.

The chain's CDR3 is CASSVQGTSGQETQYF. In nucleotides, the CDR3 is TGTGCCAGCTCCGTCCAGGGGACTAGCGGACAAGAGACCCAGTACTTC. The J gene is TRBJ2-5, the V gene TRBV18; 11 nucleotides match TRBD2. V was clipped by 6 bases and J by 2 bases; unmatched bases: 8. From germline, CDR1 is KGHSH and CDR2 LQKENI. The CDR3 is 16 residues long. The full variable domain, completed using reference TRBV18 and TRBJ2-5, is NAGVMQNPRHLVRRRGQEARLRCSPMKGHSHVYWYRQLPEEGLKFMVYLQKENIIDESGMPKERFSAEFPKEGPSILRIQQVVRGDSAAYFCASSVQGTSGQETQYFGPGTRLLVL.

A word on this clonotype: One end of the junction is discordant with germline, which a read error may explain. This rearrangement joins TRBV2 to TRBJ2-5, with 11 bases that match TRBD1. The CDR3 length is 14 residues. The germline V gene encodes CDR1 SNHLY and CDR2 FYNNEI. Here the CDR3 DNA reads TGTGTCAGCAGGGACAGGGGGACTCTTGGGGAGCAGTACTTC. This translates into CVSRDRGTLGEQYF.

This clonotype has just a few counts. The chain has TRBV9 and TRBJ2-7; either TRBD1 or TRBD2 may fit D (5 bases each). This CDR3 comprises 14 residues. Trimming took off 3 bases at V and 5 bases at J, with 15 bases between the two ends. The V gene's germline CDR1 is SGDLS and CDR2 YYNGEE. The CDR3 bases are TGTGCCAGCAGCGCCCCGGGACCGGTGAACGAGCAGTACTTC. This codes for CASSAPGPVNEQYF.

The rearrangement joins TRBV9 to TRBJ2-7; 8 bases map to TRBD1. Germline loops: CDR1 SGDLS, CDR2 YYNGEE. V dropped 3 bases and J dropped 6; count of bases not matched to a gene: 8. This CDR3 spans 14 amino acids. In DNA form, the CDR3 reads TGTGCCAGCAGCGCCGGGACAGGTCGGAGCGAGCAGTACTTC. As protein: CASSAGTGRSEQYF.

This clonotype was seen a handful of times. The chain links TRBV12-3 or TRBV12-4 to TRBJ2-5; D unresolved. V was shortened by 2 bases and J by 0 bases, with 7 bases between the two germline ends. CDR3 length: 14 amino acids. CDR3 in DNA: TGTGCCAGCAGTTTAAAAGGGCACCAAGAGACCCAGTACTTC. This translates into CASSLKGHQETQYF.

This clonotype was counted a few times. The chain uses TRBV20-1 and TRBJ2-3, with 8 nucleotides matching TRBD2. The V and J ends lost 7 bases and 5 bases, in that order; junction bases with no gene match: 17. This CDR3 has 16 amino acids. Germline lookup yields CDR1 DFQATT and CDR2 SNEGSKA (reference sequence). This chain's CDR3 is CSVSGGLAGLLDTQYF. CDR3 coding DNA: TGCAGTGTCTCGGGGGGCCTAGCGGGCTTGTTAGATACGCAGTATTTT.

A few counts support this clonotype. The chain links TRBV7-3 to TRBJ2-2; either TRBD1 or TRBD2 may fit D (6 bases each). V lost 5 bases and J lost 4, with 14 bases in between. This CDR3 has 15 amino acids. Looked up from germline, CDR1 is SGHTA and CDR2 is FQGTGA. The CDR3 sequence: CASSPRLGGTGELFF. The CDR3 DNA reads as TGTGCCAGCAGCCCCCGACTAGGGGGCACCGGGGAGCTGTTTTTT.

Regarding this clonotype: One base away lies a much larger clone, so this may be a sequencing read error. This chain uses TRBV29-1 with TRBJ2-5, with D perhaps matching TRBD2 (6 bases). The V and J ends lost 6 bases and 4 bases respectively, with 21 bases between them. The CDR3 is made up of 15 amino acids. Per germline, CDR1 SQVTM and CDR2 ANQGSEA. The CDR3 sequence: CSVVPLLAGTETQYF. CDR3 bases: TGCAGCGTCGTCCCCCTCTTGGCGGGGACAGAGACCCAGTACTTC.

In this sample, this clonotype turned up a few times. The chain is built from TRBV20-1 and TRBJ1-5; a weak D match, TRBD1 (6 bases). Trimming removed 6 bases at V and 1 base at J, with 19 bases between. The CDR3 is 16 residues long. Germline assignment: CDR1 DFQATT and CDR2 SNEGSKA (reference sequence). For the CDR3, the DNA is TGCAGTGCCCCAGAAGCGGCCAGGGGAAGCAATCAGCCCCAGCATTTT. Its translation: CSAPEAARGSNQPQHF.

V usage is TRBV7-6 and J usage is TRBJ2-1; D call uncertain. Trimming shortened V by 5 bases and J by 10 bases, and 9 bases separated the two germline ends. The CDR3 loop spans 11 amino acids. Germline V gene sequence: CDR1 SGHVS, CDR2 FNYEAQ. The CDR3 here is CASSVTREQFF. CDR3 nucleotides: TGTGCCAGCAGCGTAACGAGGGAGCAGTTCTTC.

This clonotype was counted a few times. J is TRBJ2-2 and V is TRBV7-2; TRBD2 matches at 8 bases. This CDR3 contains 15 residues. Germline V gives CDR1 SGHTA, CDR2 FQGNSA. The CDR3 is CAEPSGSSNTGELFF. The CDR3, as DNA: TGTGCAGAACCTAGCGGGTCGTCCAACACCGGGGAGCTGTTTTTT.